This T cell receptor (beta chain) is drawn from a study of T cell changes during pregnancy in multiple sclerosis. Libraries were prepared by immunoSEQ multiplex PCR; TCRdb keeps only in-frame clonotypes and omits some of them. The sample carries over 30,000 clones, around 90% recorded once. The starting material was CD4+ T cells from peripheral blood mononuclear cells, obtained before pregnancy. This sequence was found in a female donor with multiple sclerosis, enrolled in a pregnancy study.

This CDR3 is CASSQEPHTSYNEQFF. CDR3 coding DNA: TGCGCCAGCAGCCAAGAGCCCCACACCTCCTACAATGAGCAGTTCTTC. The chain combines TRBV4-1 with TRBJ2-1; D is ambiguous. This CDR3 is 16 amino acids long. Germline values: CDR1 MGHRA, CDR2 YSYEKL. V lost 0 bases, J lost 0 bases, and 9 bases lay in between.